What follows are 7 T cell receptor beta chains derived from one specimen sequenced in a study of blood T cell repertoires in COVID-19. Only in-frame clones appear in the TCRdb table, and some are missing; sequencing was by immunoSEQ multiplex PCR. The data show roughly 130,000 clones, with approximately 87% seen just once and 3% to 4% held by the top ten. The specimen was peripheral blood. The receptor set was obtained from a woman in her sixties with acute or convalescent COVID-19.

The chain employs TRBV18 and TRBJ2-1, with TRBD1 identical over 10 bases. Per germline, CDR1 KGHSH and CDR2 LQKENI. V lost 4 bases and J lost 14; bases outside the gene matches: 5. The CDR3 sequence is 12 residues long. The CDR3 region is CASSLGTGEEFF. The CDR3 nucleotides read TGTGCCAGCTCACTCGGGACAGGGGAGGAGTTCTTC.

This rearrangement joins TRBV4-2 to TRBJ1-1; possible D gene TRBD1, 5 bases. Germline-derived CDR1 and CDR2 are LGHNA and YNFKEQ. The CDR3 is made up of 14 amino acids. V dropped 4 bases and J dropped 1 base, with 10 bases sitting between them. CDR3 in amino acids: CASSPVGGNTEAFF. In DNA form, the CDR3 reads TGTGCCAGCAGCCCAGTCGGGGGGAACACTGAAGCTTTCTTT.

The chain recombines TRBV11-3 with TRBJ1-2, with D perhaps matching TRBD1 (6 bases). The CDR3 totals 14 residues. Trimming pared 5 bases from V and 5 bases from J, leaving 15 bases between. Per the germline V gene, CDR1 is SGHNT and CDR2 is YENEEA. CDR3 residues: CASSIRGGGYGYTF. DNA for the CDR3: TGTGCCAGCAGCATTCGGGGGGGCGGGTATGGCTACACCTTC.

CDR3 bases: TGTGCCAGTAGTATGGAACGGCAGGGGGCCTATGGCTACACCTTC. Protein sequence: CASSMERQGAYGYTF. The chain employs TRBV19 and TRBJ1-2, with 8 bases lining up with TRBD1. The ends lost 3 bases at V and 4 bases at J; junction bases unmatched: 7. CDR1 and CDR2 (germline): LNHDA, SQIVND (reference sequence). There are 15 residues in the CDR3.

The V and J genes are TRBV2 and TRBJ1-6; TRBD1 aligns across 7 bases. J was trimmed by 8 bases and V by 5 bases; bases with no gene match: 9. Germline V lookup: CDR1 SNHLY, CDR2 FYNNEI. The CDR3 loop spans 15 amino acids. The CDR3 protein is CASSSQGLYDSPLHF. Written as DNA, the CDR3 is TGTGCCAGCAGTTCACAGGGGCTGTATGATTCACCCCTCCACTTT.

This clone was recorded once. The chain combines TRBV19 with TRBJ2-6; 9 bases fit TRBD1. Germline V gene data show CDR1 as LNHDA and CDR2 as SQIVND (reference sequence). The CDR3 totals 20 residues. J gave up 0 bases and V 1 base, and 10 bases lay outside the gene matches. DNA of the CDR3: TGTGCCAGTAGTATAGCCCCGCTTGGGACAGGGAGCTCTGGGGCCAACGTCCTGACTTTC. The encoded protein is CASSIAPLGTGSSGANVLTF.

The CDR3 here is CAWRHRGKTQYF. For the CDR3, the DNA is TGTGCCTGGAGGCACCGGGGGAAGACCCAGTACTTC. The rearrangement links TRBV30 to TRBJ2-5; weak D call: TRBD2 (6 bases). CDR3 length: 12 residues. V lost 3 bases to trimming and J lost 6 bases, with 11 bases between them. CDR1 GTSNPN and CDR2 SVGIG come from the germline V gene (reference sequence). Based on the CDR3 plus reference TRBV30 and TRBJ2-5, the full variable domain is SQTIHQWPATLVQPVGSPLSLECTVEGTSNPNLYWYRQAAGRGLQLLFYSVGIGQISSEVPQNLSASRPQDRQFILSSKKLLLSDSGFYLCAWRHRGKTQYFGPGTRLLVL.